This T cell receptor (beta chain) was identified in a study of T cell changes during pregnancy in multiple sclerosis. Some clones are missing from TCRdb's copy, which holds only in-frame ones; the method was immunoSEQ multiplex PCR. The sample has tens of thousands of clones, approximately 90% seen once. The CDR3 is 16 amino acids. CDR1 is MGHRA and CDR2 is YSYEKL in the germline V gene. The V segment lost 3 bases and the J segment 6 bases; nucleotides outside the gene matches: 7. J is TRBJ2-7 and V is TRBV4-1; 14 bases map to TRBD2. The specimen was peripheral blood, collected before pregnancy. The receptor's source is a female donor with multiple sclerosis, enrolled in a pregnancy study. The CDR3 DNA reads TGCGCCAGCAGCCAGGGGACTAGCGGGAGTACAGGCGAGCAGTACTTC. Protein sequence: CASSQGTSGSTGEQYF.